This TCR beta chain was identified during a study of OX40 agonist ivuxolimab in advanced cancers. Background on the study: Participants averaged 60 years of age (range about 23 to 80) and were approximately 81% male. Three patients showed partial responses: one hepatocellular carcinoma and two cutaneous melanoma cases.

The germline V gene encodes CDR1 SGDLS and CDR2 YYNGEE. CDR3 length: 13 residues. V lost 4 bases and J lost 1, with 8 bases in between. Produced via immunoSEQ multiplex PCR; TCRdb's table is partial and in-frame only. The profile shows some 35,000 clones, around four fifths of them singletons. The specimen comprised CD4+ or CD8+ T cells sorted from blood, sampled in a trial of the OX40 agonist ivuxolimab. This sequence was found in an adult with an advanced solid tumor such as melanoma, head and neck, liver or kidney cancer. The V call is TRBV9, the J call TRBJ1-1; TRBD1 might be the D (5 bases). DNA of the CDR3: TGTGCCAGCAGCCCGCAGGGGAACACTGAAGCTTTCTTT. This translates into CASSPQGNTEAFF.